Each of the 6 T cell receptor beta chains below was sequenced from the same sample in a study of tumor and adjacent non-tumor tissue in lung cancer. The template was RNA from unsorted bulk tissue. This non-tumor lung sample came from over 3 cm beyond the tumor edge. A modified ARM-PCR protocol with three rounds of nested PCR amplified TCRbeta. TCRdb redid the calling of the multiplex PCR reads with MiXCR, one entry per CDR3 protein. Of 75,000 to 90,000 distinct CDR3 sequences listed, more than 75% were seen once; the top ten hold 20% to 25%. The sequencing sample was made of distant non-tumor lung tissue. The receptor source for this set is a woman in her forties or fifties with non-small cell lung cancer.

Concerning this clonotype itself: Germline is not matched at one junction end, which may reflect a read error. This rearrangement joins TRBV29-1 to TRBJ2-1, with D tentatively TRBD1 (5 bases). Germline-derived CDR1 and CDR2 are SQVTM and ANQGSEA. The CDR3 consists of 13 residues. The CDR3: CIVDDSSYNEQFF. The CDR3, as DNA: TGCATCGTTGACGACAGCTCCTACAATGAGCAATTCTTC.

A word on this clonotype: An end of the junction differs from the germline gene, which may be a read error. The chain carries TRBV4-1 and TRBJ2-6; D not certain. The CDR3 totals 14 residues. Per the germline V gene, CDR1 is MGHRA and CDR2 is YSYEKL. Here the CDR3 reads CTGSQDSGVNVLTF. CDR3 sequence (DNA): TGCACCGGCAGCCAAGATTCTGGGGTCAACGTCCTGACTTTC.

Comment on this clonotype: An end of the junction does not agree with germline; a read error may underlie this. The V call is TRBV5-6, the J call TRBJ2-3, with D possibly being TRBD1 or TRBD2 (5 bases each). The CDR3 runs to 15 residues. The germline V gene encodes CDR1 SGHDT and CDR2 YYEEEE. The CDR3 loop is CGSSLAGTGSDTQYF. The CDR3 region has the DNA TGTGGCAGCAGCTTGGCGGGCACAGGTTCCGATACGCAGTATTTT.

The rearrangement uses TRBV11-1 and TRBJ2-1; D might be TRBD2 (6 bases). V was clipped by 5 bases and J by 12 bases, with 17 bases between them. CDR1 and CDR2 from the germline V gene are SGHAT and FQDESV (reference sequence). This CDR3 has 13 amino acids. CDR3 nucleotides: TGTGCCAGCAGCGCCACGGACTACAATATGCAGTTCTTC. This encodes CASSATDYNMQFF.

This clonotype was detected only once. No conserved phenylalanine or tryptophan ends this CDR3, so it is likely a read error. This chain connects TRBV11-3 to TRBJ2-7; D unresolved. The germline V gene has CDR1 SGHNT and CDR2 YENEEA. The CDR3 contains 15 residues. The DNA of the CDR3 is TGTACCAGCAGCCCCCATGAAGGAGTGGGGTGCGAGCAGTACTTA. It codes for CTSSPHEGVGCEQYL.

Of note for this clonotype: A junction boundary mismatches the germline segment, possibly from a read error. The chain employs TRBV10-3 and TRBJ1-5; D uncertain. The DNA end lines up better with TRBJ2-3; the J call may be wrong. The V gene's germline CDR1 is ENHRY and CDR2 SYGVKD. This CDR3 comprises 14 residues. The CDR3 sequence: CTISVEDGNQPQYF. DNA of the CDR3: TGTACCATCAGTGTAGAGGATGGCAATCAGCCCCAGTATTTT.